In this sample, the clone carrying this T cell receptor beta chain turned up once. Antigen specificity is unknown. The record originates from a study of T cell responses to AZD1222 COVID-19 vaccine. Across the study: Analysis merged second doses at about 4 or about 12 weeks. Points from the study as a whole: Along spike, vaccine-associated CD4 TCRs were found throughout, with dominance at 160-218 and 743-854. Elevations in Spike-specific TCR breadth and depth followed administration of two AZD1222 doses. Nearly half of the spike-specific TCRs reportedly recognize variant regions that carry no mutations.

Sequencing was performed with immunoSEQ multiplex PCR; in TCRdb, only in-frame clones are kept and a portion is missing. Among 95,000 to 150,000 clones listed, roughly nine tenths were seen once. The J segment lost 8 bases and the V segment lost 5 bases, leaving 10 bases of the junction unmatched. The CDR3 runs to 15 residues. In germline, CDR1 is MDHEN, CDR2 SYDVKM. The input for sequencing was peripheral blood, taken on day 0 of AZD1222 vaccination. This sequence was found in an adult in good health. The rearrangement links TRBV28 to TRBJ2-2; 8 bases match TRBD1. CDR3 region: CASSLGTGDMGELFF. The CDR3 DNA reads TGTGCCAGCAGTCTAGGGACAGGCGATATGGGGGAGCTGTTTTTT.